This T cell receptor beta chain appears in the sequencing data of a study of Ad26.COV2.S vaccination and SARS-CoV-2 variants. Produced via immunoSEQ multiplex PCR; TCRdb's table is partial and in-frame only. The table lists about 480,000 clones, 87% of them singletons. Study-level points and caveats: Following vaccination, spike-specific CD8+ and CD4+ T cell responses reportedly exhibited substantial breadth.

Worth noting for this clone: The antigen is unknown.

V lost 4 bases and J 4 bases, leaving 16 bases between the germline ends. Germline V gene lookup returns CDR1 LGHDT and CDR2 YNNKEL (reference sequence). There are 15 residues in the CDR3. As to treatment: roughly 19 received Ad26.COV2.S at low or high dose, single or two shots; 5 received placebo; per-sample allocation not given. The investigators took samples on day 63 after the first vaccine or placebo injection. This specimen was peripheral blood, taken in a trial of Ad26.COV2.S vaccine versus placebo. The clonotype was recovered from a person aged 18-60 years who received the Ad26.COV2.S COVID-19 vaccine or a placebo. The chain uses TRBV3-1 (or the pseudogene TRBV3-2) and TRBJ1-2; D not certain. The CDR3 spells CASSPHTKAGYGYTF. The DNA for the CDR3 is TGTGCCAGCAGCCCCCATACGAAGGCCGGCTATGGCTACACCTTC.